This TCR beta chain stems from a study of cytomegalovirus exposure and HLA in healthy donors. Study conclusions and caveats: Earlier analysis looked at TCR beta V segments, and most were productive about 87% or about 30% of the time. The study listed approximately 160 cytomegalovirus-associated TCR beta chains.

PCR employed 60 Vbeta and 13 Jbeta primers. TCRdb's table, derived via immunoSEQ multiplex PCR, lists solely in-frame clones and lacks some. This sample has around 150,000 clones, with about 80% found just once. CDR1 and CDR2 from the germline V gene are MNHEY and SMNVEV (reference sequence). The ends were cut back, 6 bases at V and 3 bases at J, with 6 bases in the middle. This CDR3 is 11 amino acids long. Comments on this clone: Its antigen remains unknown.

This chain uses TRBV27 with TRBJ2-7, with no clear D. Sequenced sample: PBMCs. This clonotype originated in a woman in her fifties or sixties in good health and CMV-seropositive. CDR3 sequence: CASRGHYEQYF. The CDR3 nucleotides are TGTGCCAGCAGGGGCCACTACGAGCAGTACTTC.